Listed below are T cell receptor beta chains from one sample, sequenced in a study of blood T cells in healthy people across ages. TCRdb re-analysed the 5' RACE reads in MiXCR, keeping a single row per CDR3 protein. This sample has 800,000 or so distinct CDR3 sequences, with roughly 25% found just once. These data were likewise used in another study, on T cells of mothers and their children.

Specimen: blood. The receptors shown here come from a boy between 10 and 17 years old in good health. Both conserved end residues are part of each CDR3. A D gene is named only where the DNA matches it firmly. Only part of the rows carry a size: once, few, many, or a class if the clone is expanded.

D | J | V | size | CDR3 | DNA
- | TRBJ1-5 | TRBV6-2/TRBV6-3 | - | CASSSLGSNQPQHF | TGTGCCAGCAGCTCCCTAGGGAGCAATCAGCCCCAGCATTTT
TRBD2 | TRBJ2-1 | TRBV19 | - | CASRDGLAGSEFF | TGTGCCAGTAGGGACGGACTAGCGGGATCGGAGTTCTTC
- | TRBJ2-1 | TRBV2 | - | CASTLQAGSSYNEQFF | TGTGCCAGCACCCTACAGGCGGGAAGCTCCTACAATGAGCAGTTCTTC
- | TRBJ2-7 | TRBV6-1 | few | CASSDDRLAFEQYF | TGTGCCAGCAGTGACGACAGGTTGGCCTTCGAGCAGTACTTC
- | TRBJ2-5 | TRBV29-1 | many | CSVVHGETQYF | TGCAGCGTTGTTCACGGAGAGACCCAGTACTTC
TRBD1 | TRBJ2-4 | TRBV6-1 | few | CASSASTGGMNIQYF | TGTGCCAGCAGTGCGTCTACAGGGGGCATGAACATTCAGTACTTC
- | TRBJ2-7 | TRBV3-1 | few | CASSQDPLFSYEQYF | TGTGCCAGCAGCCAAGATCCACTATTTTCCTACGAGCAGTACTTC
TRBD1 | TRBJ1-5 | TRBV2 | - | CASRFQGAGTDTQHF | TGTGCCAGCCGTTTCCAGGGGGCGGGCACAGATACGCAGCATTTT
- | TRBJ2-2 | TRBV6-1 | - | CASSVEDGGYSGELFF | TGTGCCAGCAGTGTGGAGGACGGGGGCTATTCCGGGGAGCTGTTTTTT
TRBD2 | TRBJ2-4 | TRBV5-1 | few | CASSSTSGNGIQYF | TGCGCCAGCAGCTCGACTAGCGGTAACGGCATTCAGTACTTC
TRBD1 | TRBJ2-1 | TRBV24-1 | - | CATAGGRDEQFF | TGTGCCACCGCAGGGGGCCGGGATGAGCAGTTCTTC
TRBD2 | TRBJ2-7 | TRBV29-1 | few | CSVRLAGNYEQYF | TGCAGCGTCCGACTAGCGGGGAACTACGAGCAGTACTTC
- | TRBJ1-5 | TRBV13 | - | CASGRENQPQHF | TGTGCCAGCGGACGAGAAAATCAGCCCCAGCATTTT
- | TRBJ1-2 | TRBV20-1 | - | CSAKKEGSEGGYTF | TGCAGTGCTAAGAAGGAGGGGAGTGAAGGAGGCTACACCTTC
- | TRBJ2-5 | TRBV6-5 | - | CASSTDAQETQYF | TGTGCCAGCAGCACAGACGCCCAAGAGACCCAGTACTTC
- | TRBJ2-7 | TRBV11-2 | few | CASSLDWQGTHEQYF | TGTGCCAGCAGCTTAGATTGGCAGGGTACCCACGAGCAGTACTTC
- | TRBJ2-5 | TRBV5-6 | - | CASSRGPDFGETQYF | TGTGCCAGCAGCCGGGGGCCCGATTTTGGGGAGACCCAGTACTTC
TRBD1 | TRBJ1-1 | TRBV9 | - | CASSAPGQGLKTEAFF | TGTGCCAGCAGCGCCCCGGGACAGGGGTTGAAGACTGAAGCTTTCTTT
TRBD1 | TRBJ2-7 | TRBV28 | few | CASSLVEGQGSYEQYF | TGTGCCAGCAGTTTGGTTGAGGGACAGGGCTCCTACGAGCAGTACTTC
- | TRBJ2-7 | TRBV7-2 | - | CASSLFPVPGGVTYEQYF | TGTGCCAGCAGCTTATTTCCTGTCCCCGGGGGTGTTACCTACGAGCAGTACTTC
- | TRBJ1-1 | TRBV20-1 | few | CSASTVGGWMNTEAFF | TGCAGTGCTAGCACGGTGGGGGGGTGGATGAACACTGAAGCTTTCTTT
TRBD2 | TRBJ2-7 | TRBV28 | - | CASSSPSGGFLEQYF | TGTGCCAGCAGTTCCCCTAGCGGGGGGTTTCTCGAGCAGTACTTC
- | TRBJ1-1 | TRBV5-1 | few | CASSSIGENTEAFF | TGCGCCAGCAGCTCAATCGGGGAGAACACTGAAGCCTTCTTT
TRBD1 | TRBJ1-5 | TRBV6-2/TRBV6-3 | - | CASSYPQGGVDQPQHF | TGTGCCAGCAGTTACCCACAGGGGGGAGTGGATCAGCCCCAGCATTTT
- | TRBJ2-5 | TRBV4-3 | - | CASSQDWGDSAETQYF | TGCGCCAGCAGCCAAGATTGGGGGGACAGCGCAGAGACCCAGTACTTC
- | TRBJ1-2 | TRBV4-1 | - | CASSQAFSDAYGYTF | TGCGCCAGCAGCCAAGCTTTCTCGGATGCCTATGGCTACACCTTC
TRBD1 | TRBJ1-2 | TRBV10-3 | few | CASNPGQSAYTF | TGTGCCTCCAACCCGGGACAGAGTGCCTACACCTTC
TRBD2 | TRBJ2-1 | TRBV7-3 | few | CASSLRLLAGGWYNEQFF | TGTGCCAGCAGCTTACGGTTGTTAGCGGGAGGTTGGTACAATGAGCAGTTCTTC
- | TRBJ2-7 | TRBV27 | few | CASSLVGGDRYEQYF | TGTGCCAGCAGTTTAGTGGGGGGCGACCGCTACGAGCAGTACTTC
- | TRBJ1-5 | TRBV19 | - | CASSISEYSNQPQHF | TGTGCCAGTAGTATTTCTGAATATAGCAATCAGCCCCAGCATTTT